A selection of T cell receptor beta chains follows, all from one sample in a study of T cell responses to AZD1222 COVID-19 vaccine. The protocol was immunoSEQ multiplex PCR, while the TCRdb copy is restricted to in-frame clones and leaves out a portion. The table shows fewer than 150,000 clones, with 80% to 95% occurring only once. The specimen was peripheral blood, collected on day 0 of AZD1222 vaccination. The receptor source for this set is an adult in good health. The CDR3 runs from the conserved cysteine through the conserved F or W. A D gene is named only where the DNA matches it firmly. Clone sizes are given selectively: once, few, many, or a class where the clone is expanded.

>TRBD1|TRBV10-2|once|TRBJ1-1
TGCGCCAGCAGTGGGACAGGGGGGGAAGCTTTCTTT
CASSGTGGEAFF
>TRBD2|TRBV2|.|TRBJ2-2
TGTGCCAGCAGGGGTGGGACTACACCCACCGGGGAGCTGTTTTTT
CASRGGTTPTGELFF
>TRBD2|TRBV5-1|.|TRBJ2-3
TGCGCCAGCGCTGGACTAGCGGGAGGACTTAGCACAGATACGCAGTATTTT
CASAGLAGGLSTDTQYF
>.|TRBV18|.|TRBJ1-4
TGTGCCAGCTCAACTAGGGGGGAAAAACTGTTTTTT
CASSTRGEKLFF
>TRBD1|TRBV19|.|TRBJ1-5
TGTGCCAGTACTCCGGACAGGGAAGACGGTCAGCCCCAGCATTTT
CASTPDREDGQPQHF
>TRBD2|TRBV6-2/TRBV6-3|.|TRBJ2-6
TGTGCCAGCAGTTACATAGCGGGCCACTCTGGGGCCAACGTCCTGACTTTC
CASSYIAGHSGANVLTF
>.|TRBV7-2|.|TRBJ1-1
TGTGCCAGCAGCACAGGACAGAGGAACACTGAAGCTTTCTTT
CASSTGQRNTEAFF
>.|TRBV7-6|.|TRBJ2-7
TGTGCCAGCAGCTTAGCGGGGGCGCTGACCTACGAGCAGTACTTC
CASSLAGALTYEQYF
>.|TRBV10-3|.|TRBJ1-3
TGTGCCATCAATCGCGACCCCCAGACGGACACCATATATTTT
CAINRDPQTDTIYF
>.|TRBV15|.|TRBJ1-6
TGTGCCACCAGCAGGACAGGCGATGGTGGCTCCTATAATTCACCCCTCCACTTT
CATSRTGDGGSYNSPLHF
>TRBD1|TRBV27|once|TRBJ1-1
TGTGCCAGCAGCCCCAGAGGGTTAACAGGGGGTGTCACTGAAGCTTTCTTT
CASSPRGLTGGVTEAFF
>.|TRBV4-3|.|TRBJ2-1
TGCGCCAGCAGCCTAAACAATGAGCAGTTCTTC
CASSLNNEQFF
>.|TRBV15|.|TRBJ1-6
TGTGCCACCAGCAGGGTATACGGTGGTTCACCCCTCCACTTT
CATSRVYGGSPLHF
>.|TRBV28|.|TRBJ1-2
TGTGCCAGCACTCGACAGGAGCGTTCTAGAGGCTACACCTTC
CASTRQERSRGYTF
>.|TRBV4-3|.|TRBJ2-1
TGCGCCAGCAGCCAAGATAGGGGGTACTATGAGCAGTTCTTC
CASSQDRGYYEQFF
>.|TRBV28|.|TRBJ1-3
TGTGCCAGCAGACGAAGGGGGGATAGTGCTGGAAACACCATATATTTT
CASRRRGDSAGNTIYF
>.|TRBV5-6|.|TRBJ2-2
TGTGCCAGCAGCCTGGGGCAGGGAACAACCGGGGAGCTGTTTTTT
CASSLGQGTTGELFF
>.|TRBV6-5|.|TRBJ1-5
TGTGCCAGCAGTATCCGGGACACTGAAATACGGCCCCAGCATTTT
CASSIRDTEIRPQHF
>.|TRBV6-1|.|TRBJ1-1
TGTGCCAGCAGCACCGTTGAATTGAACACTGAAGCTTTCTTT
CASSTVELNTEAFF
>.|TRBV7-2|.|TRBJ1-3
TGTGCCAGCAGCCCCCCGGGACACCTTAGAGGAAACACCATATATTTT
CASSPPGHLRGNTIYF
>.|TRBV20-1|.|TRBJ1-2
TGCAGTGCTAGTCCAAGGGGATTCTATGGCTACACCTTC
CSASPRGFYGYTF
>.|TRBV28|.|TRBJ1-1
TGTGCCACCTCTAGATTAAACACTGAAGCTTTCTTT
CATSRLNTEAFF
>.|TRBV19|.|TRBJ1-2
TGTGCCAGTAGTATCCCAGGGAACTATGGCTACACCTTC
CASSIPGNYGYTF
>TRBD1|TRBV6-5|once|TRBJ1-5
TGTGCCAGCAGTCGGGACAGGAGCAATCAGCCCCAGCATTTT
CASSRDRSNQPQHF
>TRBD1|TRBV29-1|.|TRBJ1-2
TGCAGCGTTGAAGACAGTGGGCTTGGACAGGGGCGACCCGTGCCCTTC
CSVEDSGLGQGRPVPF
>.|TRBV29-1|.|TRBJ1-2
TGCAGCGTTGAGCGTACAGGTGATGGCTACACCTTC
CSVERTGDGYTF